The 6 T cell receptor beta chains presented below share a single source sample, sequenced in a study of control samples from healthy donors and cancer patients. Method: immunoSEQ multiplex PCR; TCRdb's copy keeps in-frame clones and lacks some. The table has tens of thousands of clones, 80% to 95% seen once. Sequencing was done on a sample of PBMCs. The source is a woman in her 40s with lung cancer.

V is TRBV5-1 and J is TRBJ1-1, with D unresolved. CDR1 SGHRS and CDR2 YFSETQ come from the germline V gene. The V and J ends lost 3 bases and 3 bases respectively, with 12 bases between them. The CDR3 runs to 14 residues. The CDR3 DNA reads as TGCGCCAGCAGCTGGGCCCTCGTCGACACTGAAGCTTTCTTT. Protein sequence: CASSWALVDTEAFF.

The J gene is TRBJ2-5, the V gene TRBV9, with D perhaps matching TRBD2 (6 bases). Germline CDR1 reads SGDLS; CDR2 reads YYNGEE. The CDR3 runs 16 residues. V was pared by 3 bases and J by 1 base, with 16 bases between. The CDR3 loop is CASSESAGPGQETQYF. CDR3 in DNA: TGTGCCAGCAGCGAATCGGCGGGGCCAGGCCAAGAGACCCAGTACTTC.

The chain uses TRBV14 and TRBJ2-7, with a tentative D call TRBD2 (5 bases). Trimming removed 4 bases at V and 1 base at J, with 17 bases between. CDR3 length: 16 amino acids. In germline, CDR1 is SGHDN, CDR2 FVKESK. DNA for the CDR3: TGTGCCAGCAGCCCCTTCATTGGAGGATCGTCCTACGAGCAGTACTTC. This sequence encodes CASSPFIGGSSYEQYF.

The V and J genes are TRBV3-1 (or the pseudogene TRBV3-2) and TRBJ2-1, with a weak D call TRBD1 (6 bases). Germline assignment: CDR1 LGHDT and CDR2 YNNKEL (reference sequence). This CDR3 has 16 amino acids. Trimming cost V 1 base and J 9 bases, with 19 bases left between them. The chain's CDR3 is CASSQGGIGLQGEQFF. The DNA for the CDR3 is TGTGCCAGCAGCCAAGGCGGAATCGGCCTACAGGGTGAGCAGTTCTTC.

The V call is TRBV5-1, the J call TRBJ2-2; D gene ambiguous. The germline CDR1 and CDR2 sequences are SGHRS and YFSETQ. The germline V and J ends were trimmed by 4 bases and 6 bases, with 4 bases remaining between them. The CDR3 is 11 amino acids. CDR3 in DNA: TGCGCCAGCAGCCACCCCGGGGAGCTGTTTTTT. Protein sequence: CASSHPGELFF.

The chain couples TRBV7-2 to TRBJ1-1; D may be TRBD1 (5 bases). Per germline, CDR1 SGHTA and CDR2 FQGNSA. This CDR3 has 14 amino acids. V lost 4 bases to trimming and J lost 3 bases, with 12 bases between them. CDR3 sequence: CASSSTGTYTEAFF. The CDR3, as DNA: TGTGCCAGCAGCTCTACCGGGACGTACACTGAAGCTTTCTTT. Using reference TRBV7-2 and TRBJ1-1 for the parts outside the CDR3, the full variable domain is GAGVSQSPSNKVTEKGKDVELRCDPISGHTALYWYRQSLGQGLEFLIYFQGNSAPDKSGLPSDRFSAERTGGSVSTLTIQRTQQEDSAVYLCASSSTGTYTEAFFGQGTRLTVV.